The rows below give T cell receptor beta chains drawn from one sample of a study of blood T cell repertoires in COVID-19. Clones were read by immunoSEQ multiplex PCR, and TCRdb kept only the in-frame ones, dropping some. This repertoire shows about 270,000 clones, about 87% found once; its top ten account for about 4%. The specimen sequenced was PBMCs or T cells enriched from blood (not recorded which). These receptor sequences come from a woman under 40 with acute COVID-19. Each CDR3 is given with its conserved first and last residue. The D gene is left open where the match is weak. Part of the rows lack a size; the others show once, few, many or a class for expanded clones.

j_call	d_call	clone_size	v_call	cdr3_aa	cdr3_nt
TRBJ2-7	TRBD1	NA	TRBV20-1	CSASQVQGVGSYEQYF	TGCAGTGCAAGTCAGGTACAGGGGGTGGGTAGCTACGAGCAGTACTTC
TRBJ2-1	TRBD2	NA	TRBV4-3	CASSRAGAEQFF	TGCGCCAGCAGTCGAGCGGGAGCTGAGCAGTTCTTC
TRBJ2-3	TRBD2	NA	TRBV15	CATSREDSGDLSTDTQYF	TGTGCCACCAGCAGAGAGGATAGCGGGGACTTGAGCACAGATACGCAGTATTTT
TRBJ2-3	TRBD2	NA	TRBV20-1	CSASPSGRMTSTDTQYF	TGCAGTGCTAGTCCTAGCGGGAGGATGACTAGCACAGATACGCAGTATTTT
TRBJ2-7	NA	NA	TRBV5-4	CASSLGQVNSYEQYF	TGTGCCAGCAGCTTGGGGCAGGTTAACTCCTACGAGCAGTACTTC
TRBJ2-1	TRBD1	NA	TRBV2	CASSQGQWNEQFF	TGTGCCAGCAGCCAGGGACAGTGGAATGAGCAGTTCTTC
TRBJ1-5	NA	NA	TRBV28	CASSGGGGISNQPQHF	TGTGCCAGCAGCGGGGGAGGGGGGATTAGCAATCAGCCCCAGCATTTT
TRBJ2-1	TRBD2	NA	TRBV3-1/TRBV3-2	CASSQRGLAAYNEQFF	TGTGCCAGCAGCCAACGAGGGCTAGCGGCGTACAATGAGCAGTTCTTC
TRBJ2-2	TRBD2	NA	TRBV3-1/TRBV3-2	CASRGAGNTGELFF	TGTGCCAGCAGGGGAGCGGGAAACACCGGGGAGCTGTTTTTT
TRBJ2-7	NA	few	TRBV2	CASSERQPRYYEQYF	TGTGCCAGCAGTGAAAGACAGCCTAGATACTACGAGCAGTACTTC
TRBJ2-7	TRBD1	NA	TRBV28	CASRRQGAYEQYF	TGTGCCAGCAGACGACAGGGGGCTTACGAGCAGTACTTC
TRBJ2-3	TRBD2	few	TRBV9	CASSPLAGGTDTQYF	TGTGCCAGCAGCCCTCTAGCGGGAGGAACAGATACGCAGTATTTT
TRBJ1-3	NA	NA	TRBV18	CASSPTELSGNTIYF	TGTGCCAGCTCACCCACCGAGCTCTCTGGAAACACCATATATTTT
TRBJ2-5	NA	NA	TRBV7-6	CASSSGGFQETQYF	TGTGCCAGCAGCTCTGGTGGCTTCCAAGAGACCCAGTACTTC
TRBJ2-4	NA	NA	TRBV27	CASSSDKALAKNIQYF	TGTGCCAGCAGTTCAGACAAAGCCCTAGCCAAAAACATTCAGTACTTC
TRBJ2-7	TRBD2	NA	TRBV29-1	CSVEEGSGGLGREQYF	TGCAGCGTTGAAGAGGGTAGCGGGGGCCTAGGGAGAGAGCAGTACTTC
TRBJ2-2	TRBD2	NA	TRBV18	CASSPWVAGEFGTGELFF	TGTGCCAGCTCACCTTGGGTAGCGGGAGAATTTGGAACCGGGGAGCTGTTTTTT
TRBJ1-5	NA	NA	TRBV15	CATSRGPTGYSNQPQHF	TGTGCCACCAGCAGAGGCCCAACAGGATATAGCAATCAGCCCCAGCATTTT
TRBJ2-7	TRBD1	few	TRBV7-2	CASSADRVSYEQYF	TGTGCCAGCAGCGCAGACAGGGTCTCCTACGAGCAGTACTTC
TRBJ2-2	NA	NA	TRBV6-5	CASSTQGFSGELFF	TGTGCCAGCAGTACCCAGGGTTTTAGCGGGGAGCTGTTTTTT
TRBJ2-1	NA	NA	TRBV7-2	CASSHSNEQFF	TGTGCCAGCAGTCATAGTAATGAGCAGTTCTTC
TRBJ2-7	NA	NA	TRBV6-2/TRBV6-3	CASSYSSDPGAYEQYF	TGTGCCAGCAGTTACTCGTCGGACCCGGGAGCCTACGAGCAGTACTTC
TRBJ2-1	TRBD2	NA	TRBV28	CASSLSGTRLF	TGTGCCAGCAGTTTGTCCGGGACTAGGCTCTTC
TRBJ2-1	NA	NA	TRBV7-9	CASSLAGSSQFF	TGTGCCAGCAGCTTAGCCGGGTCAAGCCAGTTCTTC
TRBJ2-7	TRBD1	once	TRBV19	CASSMGAGTGIYEQYF	TGTGCCAGTAGTATGGGGGCCGGGACAGGGATCTACGAGCAGTACTTC
TRBJ2-7	TRBD2	NA	TRBV14	CASSQDWRESGYEQYF	TGTGCCAGCAGCCAAGACTGGCGGGAGTCAGGCTACGAGCAGTACTTC
TRBJ1-2	NA	once	TRBV21-1	CASSRGPASPFGYTF	TGTGCCAGCAGCAGGGGCCCGGCTTCACCCTTTGGCTACACCTTC
TRBJ1-1	TRBD1	NA	TRBV10-3	CATGTGNTEAFF	TGTGCCACCGGGACAGGGAACACTGAAGCTTTCTTT
TRBJ2-5	TRBD1	NA	TRBV19	CASSIGNDRVKGEYQYF	TGTGCCAGTAGTATAGGTAACGACAGGGTGAAAGGTGAATATCAGTACTTC
TRBJ1-2	NA	NA	TRBV15	CATSRDVASYGYTF	TGTGCCACCAGCAGAGATGTGGCAAGCTATGGCTACACCTTC
TRBJ1-6	NA	NA	TRBV7-9	CASTEVFSPLHF	TGTGCCAGCACCGAGGTTTTTTCACCCCTCCACTTT
TRBJ1-5	NA	NA	TRBV7-9	CASSLPGNQPQHF	TGTGCCAGCAGCTTACCGGGGAATCAGCCCCAGCATTTT
TRBJ1-6	TRBD1	NA	TRBV10-3	CATNPGTGASPLHF	TGTGCCACGAATCCCGGGACAGGGGCCTCACCCCTCCACTTT
TRBJ2-7	TRBD1	NA	TRBV27	CASSFSWGQPFNEQYF	TGTGCCAGCAGTTTCTCCTGGGGACAGCCCTTTAACGAGCAGTACTTC
TRBJ2-1	NA	NA	TRBV19	CASSSRDINEQFF	TGTGCCAGTAGTAGCCGGGACATAAATGAGCAGTTCTTC
TRBJ2-1	NA	NA	TRBV19	CASSFPRGVKGNEQFF	TGTGCCAGTAGTTTCCCCCGGGGAGTTAAAGGCAATGAGCAGTTCTTC
TRBJ2-1	NA	NA	TRBV30	CAWSGQDIGNEQFF	TGTGCCTGGAGTGGGCAGGACATTGGGAATGAGCAGTTCTTC
TRBJ1-5	NA	NA	TRBV6-5	CASSLDFVNQPQHF	TGTGCCAGCAGTTTGGACTTTGTCAATCAGCCCCAGCATTTT
TRBJ2-5	TRBD1	NA	TRBV7-9	CASSQWGQGAEETQYF	TGTGCCAGCAGCCAGTGGGGACAGGGGGCCGAAGAGACCCAGTACTTC
TRBJ2-1	TRBD2	NA	TRBV5-1	CASSPKGLAGWNEQFF	TGCGCCAGCAGCCCCAAAGGACTAGCGGGATGGAATGAGCAGTTCTTC
TRBJ1-3	NA	NA	TRBV6-1	CASSEYEQGYGNTIYF	TGTGCCAGCAGTGAATATGAACAGGGTTATGGAAACACCATATATTTT
TRBJ2-5	TRBD2	few	TRBV2	CASRGASGRETQYF	TGTGCCAGCAGGGGGGCAAGCGGGAGGGAGACCCAGTACTTC
TRBJ2-7	NA	NA	TRBV29-1	CSVEDLRGPVYEQYF	TGCAGCGTTGAAGATCTGAGAGGCCCCGTCTACGAGCAGTACTTC
TRBJ2-7	NA	once	TRBV13	CASSLFRSGGQYF	TGTGCCAGCAGCTTATTCCGGTCCGGCGGGCAGTACTTC
TRBJ2-1	TRBD2	NA	TRBV10-1	CASSEPGPGGNEQFF	TGCGCCAGCAGTGAGCCCGGGCCGGGGGGGAATGAGCAGTTCTTC
TRBJ1-1	NA	NA	TRBV2	CASRDSEVPEAFF	TGTGCCAGCAGGGACAGCGAGGTTCCTGAAGCTTTCTTT
TRBJ2-1	TRBD1	NA	TRBV19	CASSKKRQGPYNEQFF	TGTGCCAGTAGTAAAAAACGACAGGGACCCTACAATGAGCAGTTCTTC
TRBJ2-3	NA	NA	TRBV4-1	CASSQEERDTQYF	TGCGCCAGCAGCCAAGAGGAGAGAGATACGCAGTATTTT
TRBJ2-1	NA	NA	TRBV29-1	CSVGAGSSYNEQFF	TGCAGCGTTGGAGCGGGCTCGTCCTACAATGAGCAGTTCTTC
TRBJ2-7	TRBD1	NA	TRBV13	CASSRRDSYEQYF	TGTGCCAGCAGCCGCCGGGACAGCTACGAGCAGTACTTC
TRBJ2-1	TRBD2	NA	TRBV28	CASGGLGSGNPYNEQFF	TGTGCCAGCGGTGGACTGGGTAGCGGGAATCCCTACAATGAGCAGTTCTTC
TRBJ1-2	NA	few	TRBV6-5	CASRPGVSPYGYTF	TGTGCCAGCAGACCGGGAGTTTCGCCTTATGGCTACACCTTC
TRBJ2-2	NA	NA	TRBV24-1	CATSTIRGTGELFF	TGTGCCACCAGTACTATCAGGGGCACCGGGGAGCTGTTTTTT
TRBJ2-1	TRBD2	NA	TRBV19	CASSTVAGTYNEQFF	TGTGCCAGTAGTACCGTAGCGGGGACCTACAATGAGCAGTTCTTC